The TCR beta chain under discussion was sequenced for a study of T cells after yellow fever vaccination. Study-level results: Boosting was followed by the reappearance of most primary-vaccination clones (roughly 95% CD4, about 88% CD8). It was a small share of clonotypes that appeared in both CD4 and CD8 compartments.

Synthesis of TCR cDNA relied on 5'RACE template switching, which attached a universal primer site and UMIs. Each CDR3 protein gets one entry after TCRdb re-called the 5' RACE reads with MiXCR. This table holds 100,000 to 150,000 distinct CDR3 sequences, 7.4% found once. This clonotype was detected a few times. The antigen is unknown. This CDR3 region has 13 residues. V lost 2 bases and J 2 bases, leaving 7 bases between the germline ends. Germline V gene lookup returns CDR1 GTSNPN and CDR2 SVGIG (reference sequence). The chain couples TRBV30 to TRBJ2-1; weak D call: TRBD2 (5 bases). The sequencing used CD4+ T cells sorted from PBMCs, collected 10 to 11 days after the first yellow fever vaccination. This TCR was recovered from a man in his late teens or twenties who received the YFV17D yellow fever vaccine. The CDR3 is CAWSRGTYNEQFF. DNA for the CDR3: TGTGCCTGGAGTCGGGGTACCTACAATGAGCAGTTCTTC.